One sample yielded the 29 T cell receptor beta chains listed below, sequenced in a study of blood T cell repertoires in COVID-19. Method: immunoSEQ multiplex PCR; TCRdb's copy keeps in-frame clones and lacks some. The sample has under 200,000 clones, roughly 90% seen once. The sequencing input was peripheral blood. The receptors shown here come from a man in his forties or fifties with acute or convalescent COVID-19.

This rearrangement joins TRBV10-3 to TRBJ2-1; D perhaps matches TRBD2 (6 bases). Trimming took off 9 bases at V and 0 bases at J, with 9 bases between the two ends. Germline V gives CDR1 ENHRY, CDR2 SYGVKD. The CDR3 is 13 residues long. The CDR3 bases are TGTGCCATACAACTAGCCTCCTACAATGAGCAGTTCTTC. It encodes CAIQLASYNEQFF.

The CDR3 is CASSHAPGLGGEQYV. The CDR3 nucleotides read TGCGCCAGCAGCCACGCACCGGGACTAGGAGGCGAGCAGTACGTC. The chain employs TRBV4-1 and TRBJ2-7; the match to TRBD2 covers 8 bases. The V and J ends lost 3 bases and 6 bases, in that order; junction bases with no gene match: 10. Germline loops: CDR1 MGHRA, CDR2 YSYEKL. The CDR3 runs to 15 residues.

V and J are TRBV7-9 and TRBJ1-5; D uncertain. The CDR3 spans 15 residues. Trimming removed 5 bases at V and 7 bases at J, with 18 bases between. CDR1 is SEHNR and CDR2 is FQNEAQ in the germline V gene (reference sequence). The CDR3 region has the DNA TGTGCCAGCAGCACAACCCGACTTCCCAACCAGCCCCAGCATTTT. It is translated as CASSTTRLPNQPQHF.

This clone was detected once. V gene TRBV7-2 combines with J gene TRBJ2-5, with 11 bases fitting TRBD2. Trimming took 5 bases from V and 5 from J; bases not matched to a gene: 10. The length of the CDR3 is 16 residues. From germline, CDR1 is SGHTA and CDR2 FQGNSA. The CDR3 loop reads CASSPRLAGSRETQYF. The CDR3 bases are TGTGCCAGCAGCCCTCGACTAGCGGGATCGCGGGAGACCCAGTACTTC.

This sequence joins TRBV5-1 and TRBJ2-2; 9 bases fit TRBD1. The CDR3 runs 17 residues. CDR1 SGHRS and CDR2 YFSETQ come from the germline V gene. V was pared by 4 bases and J by 6 bases, with 13 bases of the junction left unmatched. Here the CDR3 DNA reads TGCGCCAGCAGCCCCGGACAGGGGTGGGTATTGGCCGGGGAGCTGTTTTTT. It specifies CASSPGQGWVLAGELFF.

The gene calls are TRBV6-5 and TRBJ2-1; perhaps TRBD2 as D (5 bases). V was shortened by 0 bases and J by 1 base, with 7 bases between the two germline ends. The CDR3 totals 15 residues. The germline CDR1 and CDR2 sequences are MNHEY and SVGAGI. The CDR3 nucleotides are TGTGCCAGCAGTTACTCTCGGGGTTCCTACAATGAGCAGTTCTTC. Its protein product is CASSYSRGSYNEQFF.

The V gene is TRBV27, the J gene TRBJ2-1; no clear D. CDR3 length equals 15 residues. With 2 bases removed from V and 2 bases from J, the gap between germline ends came to 10 bases. CDR1 and CDR2 (germline): MNHEY, SMNVEV (reference sequence). The CDR3 DNA reads as TGTGCCAGCAGTTTAGCAGTCCCCGCCTACAATGAGCAGTTCTTC. Its protein is CASSLAVPAYNEQFF.

The chain combines TRBV7-3 with TRBJ2-2; 10 bases fit TRBD1. The germline V gene has CDR1 SGHTA and CDR2 FQGTGA. The CDR3 runs 15 residues. V shed 5 bases and J 8 bases; nucleotides not matched to a gene: 8. CDR3: CASSPRQGASGELFF. The CDR3, as DNA: TGTGCCAGCAGCCCGAGACAGGGGGCTTCGGGGGAGCTGTTTTTT.

The chain has TRBV24-1 and TRBJ2-7, with 8 bases identical to TRBD1. The CDR3 length is 16 residues. In germline, CDR1 is KGHDR, CDR2 SFDVKD. The ends lost 5 bases at V and 3 bases at J; junction bases unmatched: 11. This CDR3 is CATSVGGGTGDYEQYF. DNA of the CDR3: TGTGCCACCAGTGTGGGTGGGGGGACAGGAGACTACGAGCAGTACTTC.

V is TRBV7-8 and J is TRBJ2-1; 8 bases agree with TRBD1. The CDR3 covers 15 residues. J gave up 3 bases and V 5 bases, and 6 bases lay outside the gene matches. The germline V gene has CDR1 SGHVS and CDR2 FQNEAQ. The CDR3 spells CASSRTGGLYNEQFF. The CDR3 DNA follows: TGTGCCAGCAGCAGAACAGGGGGTCTCTACAATGAGCAGTTCTTC. Filled out from reference TRBV7-8 and TRBJ2-1, the complete variable domain reads GAGVSQSPRYKVAKRGQDVALRCDPISGHVSLFWYQQALGQGPEFLTYFQNEAQLDKSGLPSDRFFAERPEGSVSTLKIQRTQQEDSAVYLCASSRTGGLYNEQFFGPGTRLTVL.

CDR3 region: CASSSGQGRGEAFF. For the CDR3, the DNA is TGTGCCAGCAGTAGCGGGCAGGGGCGAGGTGAAGCTTTCTTT. This rearrangement joins TRBV5-8 to TRBJ1-1, with a possible D match to TRBD1 (6 bases). CDR1 and CDR2 (germline): SGHTS, YDEGEE. The CDR3 extends over 14 amino acids. Trimming took off 5 bases at V and 7 bases at J, with 18 bases between the two ends.

The chain is built from TRBV6-5 and TRBJ1-6; perhaps TRBD1 as D (6 bases). The CDR3 is 14 residues long. Germline-derived CDR1 and CDR2 are MNHEY and SVGAGI. Trimming left V 7 bases short and J 8 bases short, with 15 bases between. The CDR3 region has the DNA TGTGCCAGCAAAAAGGGGGGGCAGTATTCACCCCTCCACTTT. Encoded protein: CASKKGGQYSPLHF.

This chain connects TRBV9 to TRBJ1-4; D is unclear. Trimming shortened V by 2 bases and J by 7 bases, and 12 bases separated the two germline ends. Per germline, CDR1 SGDLS and CDR2 YYNGEE. The CDR3 extends over 14 amino acids. For the CDR3, the DNA is TGTGCCAGCAGCGTTACCCTAAACGGTGAAAAACTGTTTTTT. Protein product: CASSVTLNGEKLFF.

The chain combines TRBV6-4 with TRBJ2-3, with 8 bases identical to TRBD2. Germline values: CDR1 MRHNA, CDR2 SNTAGT. After removal of 0 bases from V and 4 bases from J, the junction contained 12 bases not matched to a gene. This CDR3 is 18 amino acids long. CDR3: CASSDSALGGAGPDTQYF. The CDR3 nucleotides read TGTGCCAGCAGTGACTCGGCCCTCGGGGGGGCAGGGCCAGATACGCAGTATTTT.

V and J are TRBV27 and TRBJ2-2, with 8 bases that match TRBD2. The CDR3 has 16 amino acids. The junction had 6 bases not matched to a gene; V was cut back by 5 bases and J by 1 base. Germline CDR1 is MNHEY and CDR2 is SMNVEV (reference sequence). CDR3 in amino acids: CASSQGLGWNTGELFF. CDR3 DNA sequence: TGTGCCAGCAGTCAGGGACTAGGATGGAACACCGGGGAGCTGTTTTTT.

The genes are TRBV2 and TRBJ2-1; TRBD1 aligns across 7 bases. Germline CDR1 and CDR2: SNHLY and FYNNEI. With 5 bases clipped from V and 9 bases from J, the junction kept 10 bases outside the gene matches. CDR3 length equals 14 residues. CDR3 amino acids: CASSPDRERTEQFF. As DNA, the CDR3 is TGTGCCAGCAGTCCCGACAGGGAGAGGACTGAGCAGTTCTTC.

Here the CDR3 DNA reads TGTGCCAGCAAAGGGGCTAGCGTGTCCCAAGAGACCCAGTACTTC. This sequence encodes CASKGASVSQETQYF. This chain uses TRBV6-5 with TRBJ2-5; perhaps TRBD2 as D (6 bases). In germline, CDR1 is MNHEY, CDR2 SVGAGI. Trimming left V 7 bases short and J 1 base short, with 16 bases between. CDR3 length: 15 amino acids.

The chain joins TRBV5-8 to TRBJ2-5; perhaps TRBD1 as D (5 bases). This CDR3 spans 14 amino acids. From germline, CDR1 is SGHTS and CDR2 YDEGEE. The ends were cut back, 4 bases at V and 4 bases at J, with 14 bases in the middle. In DNA form, the CDR3 reads TGTGCCAGCAGCCCAGGGTTTCGAGGAGAGACCCAGTACTTC. Amino acids: CASSPGFRGETQYF.

The gene calls are TRBV9 and TRBJ2-1; D not certain. The germline CDR1 and CDR2 sequences are SGDLS and YYNGEE. The V gene lost 0 bases and the J gene lost 4 bases, with 11 bases spanning the gap. This CDR3 has 15 residues. CDR3 coding DNA: TGTGCCAGCAGCGTAGACGGAGCTAGGTACAATGAGCAGTTCTTC. Its protein product is CASSVDGARYNEQFF. The full variable domain, completed using reference TRBV9 and TRBJ2-1, is DSGVTQTPKHLITATGQRVTLRCSPRSGDLSVYWYQQSLDQGLQFLIQYYNGEERAKGNILERFSAQQFPDLHSELNLSSLELGDSALYFCASSVDGARYNEQFFGPGTRLTVL.

As regards this clone: Sequence at one end of the junction differs from germline and may be a read error. The CDR3 DNA follows: TGTGTCACCAGTGATTCGGACAGGGGCCAAGTAGATACGCAGTATTTT. It is translated as CVTSDSDRGQVDTQYF. This rearrangement joins TRBV24-1 to TRBJ2-3; 9 nucleotides match TRBD1. The CDR3 extends over 16 amino acids. Germline CDR1 KGHDR, CDR2 SFDVKD.

This chain uses TRBV18 with TRBJ1-1; 9 nucleotides align to TRBD1. The V gene end was trimmed by 3 bases and the J gene end by 5 bases; junction bases not matched to a gene: 4. Germline-derived CDR1 and CDR2 are KGHSH and LQKENI. This CDR3 is 14 amino acids long. Written as DNA, the CDR3 is TGTGCCAGCTCACCGATGACAGGGGGGACTGAAGCTTTCTTT. Amino acids: CASSPMTGGTEAFF.

This clone was seen just once. The chain recombines TRBV19 with TRBJ2-3, with 11 bases fitting TRBD2. Trimming took 7 bases from V and 0 from J; bases not matched to a gene: 3. The CDR3 length is 15 residues. The germline gives CDR1 LNHDA, CDR2 SQIVND (reference sequence). CDR3 sequence (DNA): TGTGCCAGTATCCGGACTAGCGGGAGCACAGATACGCAGTATTTT. Protein sequence: CASIRTSGSTDTQYF.

This chain links TRBV10-3 with TRBJ1-1; D is perhaps TRBD1 (5 bases). This CDR3 has 17 residues. Germline CDR1 ENHRY, CDR2 SYGVKD. V lost 2 bases and J lost 5, with 21 bases in between. CDR3 nucleotide sequence: TGTGCCATCAGTGAGGCCGTTCTAGGTCAGGGTGGAACTGAAGCTTTCTTT. It translates to CAISEAVLGQGGTEAFF.

CDR3 residues: CASRLDRVHGYTF. CDR3 nucleotide sequence: TGTGCCAGCAGATTGGACAGGGTACATGGCTACACCTTC. The genes are TRBV28 and TRBJ1-2; 8 positions match TRBD1. J gave up 6 bases and V 6 bases, and 6 bases lay outside the gene matches. The CDR3 covers 13 residues. Germline V CDR1 and CDR2: MDHEN, SYDVKM.

V and J are TRBV20-1 and TRBJ1-2; D is unresolved. The CDR3 loop spans 11 amino acids. Germline CDR1 is DFQATT and CDR2 is SNEGSKA (reference sequence). The V end lost 4 bases, the J end lost 6 bases, and 9 bases lay between the germline ends. Here the CDR3 reads CSATFTDGYTF. DNA for the CDR3: TGCAGTGCTACCTTCACTGATGGCTACACCTTC.

The chain links TRBV7-9 to TRBJ1-4; D not certain. Trimming left V 5 bases short and J 7 bases short, with 23 bases between. The CDR3 runs to 17 residues. Germline-derived CDR1 and CDR2 are SEHNR and FQNEAQ (reference sequence). The CDR3 spells CASSPSLSGLMSEKLFF. The CDR3, as DNA: TGTGCCAGCAGCCCCTCCTTATCGGGGTTGATGAGTGAAAAACTGTTTTTT.

This rearrangement joins TRBV5-5 to TRBJ2-2; TRBD1 matches at 8 bases. The ends lost 3 bases at V and 1 base at J; junction bases unmatched: 2. This CDR3 contains 15 residues. Germline assignment: CDR1 SGHKS and CDR2 YYEKEE (reference sequence). The CDR3 region has the DNA TGTGCCAGCAGCTGGGGACAGGTGAACACCGGGGAGCTGTTTTTT. Translated, it gives CASSWGQVNTGELFF.

The chain couples TRBV5-1 to TRBJ2-7; D might be TRBD1 (5 bases). V lost 1 base and J lost 0, with 8 bases in between. Germline lookup yields CDR1 SGHRS and CDR2 YFSETQ. CDR3 length: 14 residues. The CDR3 DNA reads TGCGCCAGCAGCTTGCAGGGCGGCTCCTACGAGCAGTACTTC. This sequence encodes CASSLQGGSYEQYF.

This rearrangement joins TRBV21-1 to TRBJ2-1; TRBD1 is the table's D call, not checked against the DNA. TRBV21-1 is recorded as a pseudogene. The length of the CDR3 is 24 residues. The CDR3 sequence: CASPLNPGQGAYSRVLSSYNEQFF. The CDR3 region has the DNA TGTGCCAGCCCACTAAACCCCGGACAGGGGGCATACTCCAGAGTTTTGAGCTCCTACAATGAGCAGTTCTTC.